The 16 T cell receptor beta chains reported below all come from one sample, sequenced in a study of control samples from healthy donors and cancer patients. Clones were read by immunoSEQ multiplex PCR, and TCRdb kept only the in-frame ones, dropping some. The table has tens of thousands of clones, about 85% seen once. Sequenced sample: blood. Receptors were obtained from a man aged 30-40 years in good health.

Only one count was recorded for this clone. The chain recombines TRBV9 with TRBJ2-7; 10 bases match TRBD1. CDR3 length: 13 amino acids. The trim removed 3 bases at V and 9 bases at J, leaving 6 bases unmatched. Germline CDR1 reads SGDLS; CDR2 reads YYNGEE. The CDR3 region has the DNA TGTGCCAGCAGCGGAACCGGGACAGGGGCGCAGTACTTC. Translating it yields CASSGTGTGAQYF.

This clone was seen only a few times. CDR3 DNA sequence: TGTGCCAGCAGTGAAATAAGGGAAAAGCAGTACTTC. As protein: CASSEIREKQYF. This rearrangement joins TRBV6-1 to TRBJ2-7, with D hard to call. There are 12 residues in the CDR3. Looked up from germline, CDR1 is MNHNS and CDR2 is SASEGT. V was shortened by 2 bases and J by 8 bases, with 10 bases between the two germline ends.

The chain employs TRBV7-8 and TRBJ2-1, with a weak D call TRBD2 (6 bases). The germline gives CDR1 SGHVS, CDR2 FQNEAQ. V shed 4 bases and J shed 15 bases, with 16 bases lying between them. The CDR3 totals 12 residues. CDR3 protein: CASSSGGISRFF. CDR3 DNA: TGTGCCAGCAGCTCCGGCGGGATCAGTCGGTTCTTC.

This clone is a singleton in its sample. The CDR3: CATSDVNTGELFF. The CDR3 nucleotides are TGTGCCACCAGTGATGTGAACACCGGGGAGCTGTTTTTT. This chain links TRBV24-1 with TRBJ2-2; no reliable D call. The V gene's germline CDR1 is KGHDR and CDR2 SFDVKD. CDR3 length: 13 residues. Trimming stripped 3 bases from V and 1 base from J, with 2 bases between.

In the case of this clone: Other nucleotide sequences in the sample specify the same CDR3. The gene calls are TRBV6-1 and TRBJ1-6; no definite D call. V was pared by 1 base and J by 9 bases, with 7 bases between. The CDR3 sequence is 13 residues long. Germline CDR1 reads MNHNS; CDR2 reads SASEGT. CDR3 region: CASSEGRVSPLHF. The CDR3 bases are TGTGCCAGCAGTGAAGGCCGGGTTTCACCCCTCCACTTT.

The chain has TRBV29-1 and TRBJ2-7; possibly TRBD1 or TRBD2 for D (7 bases each). Germline CDR1 SQVTM, CDR2 ANQGSEA. V lost 6 bases and J 6 bases, leaving 24 bases between the germline ends. The CDR3 has 15 amino acids. The CDR3 DNA reads as TGCAGCGTGGATTCCTTCGAGGCAGGGGGGGGCGAGCAGTACTTC. Its protein product is CSVDSFEAGGGEQYF.

This sequence joins TRBV7-6 and TRBJ1-4, with a weak D call TRBD1 (6 bases). Between the trimmed V and J ends, which lost 5 bases and 5 bases, there was a span of 24 bases. The CDR3 loop spans 18 amino acids. The germline gives CDR1 SGHVS, CDR2 FNYEAQ. DNA for the CDR3: TGTGCCAGCAGCAACGGGGACAACAACTTGCCGGGGAATGAAAAACTGTTTTTT. The encoded protein is CASSNGDNNLPGNEKLFF. The full variable domain, in which reference TRBV7-6 and TRBJ1-4 provide the parts outside the CDR3, is GAGVSQSPRYKVTKRGQDVALRCDPISGHVSLYWYRQALGQGPEFLTYFNYEAQQDKSGLPNDRFSAERPEGSISTLTIQRTEQRDSAMYRCASSNGDNNLPGNEKLFFGSGTQLSVL.

The chain joins TRBV9 to TRBJ1-3, with 9 bases lining up with TRBD1. J was trimmed by 1 base and V by 4 bases; bases with no gene match: 12. Germline V gene lookup returns CDR1 SGDLS and CDR2 YYNGEE. CDR3 length equals 18 residues. The CDR3 region is CASSYGTGLIRSGNTIYF. In DNA form, the CDR3 reads TGTGCCAGCAGCTACGGGACAGGGCTGATTAGGTCTGGAAACACCATATATTTT.

The chain links TRBV5-6 to TRBJ1-4, with TRBD1 matching over 8 bases. Germline V lookup: CDR1 SGHDT, CDR2 YYEEEE. The CDR3 is 15 amino acids. The J segment lost 8 bases and the V segment lost 4 bases, leaving 10 bases of the junction unmatched. CDR3 protein: CASSRGQGGKEKLFF. DNA for the CDR3: TGTGCCAGCAGCCGTGGACAGGGCGGGAAGGAAAAACTGTTTTTT.

V is TRBV6-5 and J is TRBJ1-1; no reliable D call. V was shortened by 8 bases and J by 0 bases, with 10 bases between the two germline ends. Germline values: CDR1 MNHEY, CDR2 SVGAGI. The CDR3 length is 13 residues. The CDR3 sequence: CASLPNLNTEAFF. The CDR3 nucleotides read TGTGCCAGCCTGCCAAACCTGAACACTGAAGCTTTCTTT.

The V call is TRBV21-1, the J call TRBJ2-7; TRBD2, as called in the table, went unchecked against the DNA. TRBV21-1 is listed as a pseudogene. CDR3 size: 15 residues. The CDR3 here is CASSRGGGEPYEQYF. In DNA, the CDR3 is TGTGCCAGCAGCAGGGGAGGGGGGGAACCCTACGAGCAGTACTTC.

This clone was detected only once. The V call is TRBV11-1, the J call TRBJ1-5, with TRBD1 identical over 7 bases. This CDR3 has 15 amino acids. Trimming took 5 bases from V and 5 from J; bases not matched to a gene: 9. Per the germline V gene, CDR1 is SGHAT and CDR2 is FQDESV (reference sequence). The CDR3 loop reads CASSQGTAEDQPQHF. CDR3 DNA sequence: TGTGCCAGCAGCCAGGGGACAGCCGAGGATCAGCCCCAGCATTTT.

The chain couples TRBV19 to TRBJ1-1, with unresolved D. Trimming shortened V by 10 bases and J by 1 base, and 13 bases separated the two germline ends. The CDR3 runs 13 residues. From germline, CDR1 is LNHDA and CDR2 SQIVND (reference sequence). In DNA, the CDR3 is TGTGCCACTCGAGACACCCAGAACACTGAAGCTTTCTTT. Protein product: CATRDTQNTEAFF.

V usage is TRBV7-9 and J usage is TRBJ2-2; 14 bases align to TRBD2. CDR1 is SEHNR and CDR2 is FQNEAQ in the germline V gene (reference sequence). Trimming at V came to 4 bases and at J to 6 bases, leaving 7 bases not matched to a gene. The CDR3 has 17 residues. Here the CDR3 reads CASSSNRLAGGPGELFF. For the CDR3, the DNA is TGTGCCAGCAGCTCGAACCGACTAGCGGGGGGGCCCGGGGAGCTGTTTTTT.

This chain uses TRBV5-4 with TRBJ1-1; unclear D gene. Trimming removed 0 bases at V and 6 bases at J, with 12 bases between. Looked up from germline, CDR1 is SGHNT and CDR2 is YYREEE (reference sequence). The CDR3 extends over 14 amino acids. CDR3 sequence reads: CASSLAADLPEAFF. The CDR3 DNA is TGTGCCAGCAGCTTGGCGGCGGATCTCCCTGAAGCTTTCTTT.

The J gene is TRBJ2-1, the V gene TRBV11-2; D is ambiguous. The CDR3 length is 14 residues. Germline CDR1 is SGHAT and CDR2 is FQNNGV. Trimming left V 2 bases short and J 7 bases short, with 12 bases between. In DNA, the CDR3 is TGTGCCAGCAGCTTAATAATTCGGGTAAATGAGCAGTTCTTC. It encodes CASSLIIRVNEQFF.